This is a list of T cell receptor beta chains from one sample in a study of T cell responses to AZD1222 COVID-19 vaccine. Clones were sequenced by immunoSEQ multiplex PCR, and TCRdb holds only the in-frame ones, with some missing. The sample contains tens of thousands of clones, approximately 90% of which appear only once. Sequenced here: peripheral blood, sampled 28 days after the second AZD1222 dose. All receptors derive from an adult who received the AZD1222 COVID-19 vaccine. Both conserved end residues are part of each CDR3. Each record gives: J gene, V gene, clone size, CDR3 protein. For some rows the clone size is stated as once, few or many, or as a class when expanded; others skip it.

J gene: TRBJ2-3
V gene: TRBV5-1
clone size: once
CDR3 protein: CASSVQAALGDTQYF

J gene: TRBJ2-1
V gene: TRBV5-6
clone size: NA
CDR3 protein: CASSLPGGSYNEQFF

J gene: TRBJ2-3
V gene: TRBV20-1
clone size: NA
CDR3 protein: CSAPTDTQYF

J gene: TRBJ1-3
V gene: TRBV4-2
clone size: NA
CDR3 protein: CASTPGTAGNTIYF

J gene: TRBJ2-3
V gene: TRBV7-2
clone size: NA
CDR3 protein: CASSLVSGRNTDTQYF

J gene: TRBJ2-1
V gene: TRBV29-1
clone size: NA
CDR3 protein: CSVERTSGQSSYNEQFF

J gene: TRBJ2-7
V gene: TRBV18
clone size: NA
CDR3 protein: CASSPGVGSYEQYF

J gene: TRBJ1-2
V gene: TRBV5-1
clone size: NA
CDR3 protein: CASSLESGANYGYTF

J gene: TRBJ2-5
V gene: TRBV3-1/TRBV3-2
clone size: NA
CDR3 protein: CASSAGPQETQYF

J gene: TRBJ2-3
V gene: TRBV7-9
clone size: NA
CDR3 protein: CASSLASGDTQYF

J gene: TRBJ2-1
V gene: TRBV6-4
clone size: NA
CDR3 protein: CASSDSTRVGLAGVNEQFF

J gene: TRBJ1-4
V gene: TRBV7-8
clone size: NA
CDR3 protein: CASSPWTGGNEKLFF

J gene: TRBJ1-4
V gene: TRBV28
clone size: NA
CDR3 protein: CASSLGGSAEKLFF